The source of this T cell receptor beta chain is a study of CD8 T cells in ankylosing spondylitis. This CDR3 region has 15 residues. Germline V gene sequence: CDR1 MNHEY, CDR2 SMNVEV (reference sequence). V gave up 5 bases and J gave up 4 bases, with 17 bases separating them. Preparation of TCR beta libraries was done by quantitative 5'-RACE with molecular barcodes. TCRdb reprocessed the 5' RACE reads via MiXCR and lists one record per CDR3 protein. The table has under 250,000 distinct CDR3 sequences, approximately 7.3% seen once. As for this clonotype: Its matching antigen is unknown.

Notes on the study in general: A number of the motif variants had already been described in reactive arthritis synovial fluid and blood. Relatively scarce in peripheral blood, disease-linked clones were CD8+. Typical of ankylosing spondylitis blood, it appeared, was a TCR beta motif of under 10 highly homologous variants.

The origin of this receptor is a male donor with ankylosing spondylitis. Sequencing used blood, either unsorted or a sorted T cell fraction (not recorded which). The V and J genes are TRBV27 and TRBJ1-2; perhaps TRBD1 as D (5 bases). For the CDR3, the DNA is TGTGCCAGCAGTCCCTACCCCGACAGCGGCTATGGCTACACCTTC. Translation: CASSPYPDSGYGYTF.